This is a list of T cell receptor beta chains from one sample in a study of vaccination and CD4 T cells after COVID-19. Their cognate antigens are unknown. TCRdb reprocessed the PCR reads with MiXCR, giving one entry per CDR3 protein. The sample has 13,000 to 15,000 distinct CDR3 sequences, 43% seen once. The sample comprised CD4+ T cells from blood, cultured in vitro. These receptors originate from a human donor who had recovered from COVID-19. CDR3s include the opening cysteine and the closing phenylalanine or tryptophan. Fields, in order: D gene, CDR3 length, J gene, clone size, V gene, CDR3 protein, CDR3 DNA. A D gene is named only where the DNA matches it firmly. Not every row has a clone size; where given, it reads once, few, many or a size class.

D gene: -
CDR3 length: 14
J gene: TRBJ1-3
clone size: few
V gene: TRBV6-1
CDR3 protein: CASGTGMNGNTIYF
CDR3 DNA: TGTGCCAGCGGTACAGGGATGAATGGAAACACCATATATTTT

D gene: TRBD1
CDR3 length: 14
J gene: TRBJ1-1
clone size: -
V gene: TRBV6-2/TRBV6-3
CDR3 protein: CASSSRGGGTEAFF
CDR3 DNA: TGTGCCAGCAGCTCCAGGGGGGGTGGCACTGAAGCTTTCTTT

D gene: -
CDR3 length: 14
J gene: TRBJ2-7
clone size: -
V gene: TRBV6-1
CDR3 protein: CASSPLQGKYEQYF
CDR3 DNA: TGTGCCAGCAGTCCTTTACAGGGCAAGTACGAGCAGTACTTC

D gene: TRBD1
CDR3 length: 13
J gene: TRBJ1-1
clone size: once
V gene: TRBV19
CDR3 protein: CASSIEGDREAFF
CDR3 DNA: TGTGCCAGTAGTATAGAAGGGGACAGGGAAGCTTTCTTT

D gene: TRBD1
CDR3 length: 13
J gene: TRBJ1-2
clone size: few
V gene: TRBV6-1
CDR3 protein: CASTGQGNYGYTF
CDR3 DNA: TGTGCCAGCACCGGACAGGGGAACTATGGCTACACCTTC

D gene: -
CDR3 length: 15
J gene: TRBJ1-2
clone size: -
V gene: TRBV18
CDR3 protein: CASSPRTEPGEGYTF
CDR3 DNA: TGTGCCAGCTCACCCCGGACAGAGCCGGGGGAAGGCTACACCTTC

D gene: TRBD1
CDR3 length: 14
J gene: TRBJ1-2
clone size: few
V gene: TRBV5-1
CDR3 protein: CASSLDRGHSGYTF
CDR3 DNA: TGCGCCAGCAGCTTGGATAGGGGGCACAGTGGCTACACCTTC

D gene: -
CDR3 length: 19
J gene: TRBJ1-6
clone size: -
V gene: TRBV3-1
CDR3 protein: CASSQDLGFGANYNSPLHF
CDR3 DNA: TGTGCCAGCAGCCAAGATCTGGGATTTGGGGCGAACTATAATTCACCCCTCCACTTT

D gene: -
CDR3 length: 13
J gene: TRBJ1-1
clone size: -
V gene: TRBV24-1
CDR3 protein: CATSRVLNTEAFF
CDR3 DNA: TGTGCCACCAGCAGGGTATTGAACACTGAAGCTTTCTTT

D gene: -
CDR3 length: 16
J gene: TRBJ2-1
clone size: -
V gene: TRBV24-1
CDR3 protein: CATSDFGLSSYNEQFF
CDR3 DNA: TGTGCCACCAGTGATTTTGGTCTCTCCAGCTACAATGAGCAGTTCTTC

D gene: -
CDR3 length: 16
J gene: TRBJ1-6
clone size: few
V gene: TRBV27
CDR3 protein: CASSPTGKILNSPLHF
CDR3 DNA: TGTGCCAGCAGTCCAACAGGGAAGATCCTTAATTCACCCCTCCACTTT

D gene: -
CDR3 length: 16
J gene: TRBJ2-5
clone size: -
V gene: TRBV21-1
CDR3 protein: CASSKGSHGQGWAQYF
CDR3 DNA: TGTGCCAGCAGCAAAGGTAGTCACGGACAGGGGTGGGCCCAGTACTTC

D gene: -
CDR3 length: 12
J gene: TRBJ2-3
clone size: few
V gene: TRBV6-5
CDR3 protein: CASSSSMNTQYF
CDR3 DNA: -

D gene: -
CDR3 length: 15
J gene: TRBJ1-1
clone size: medium-sized
V gene: TRBV24-1
CDR3 protein: CATSDSTGPNTEAFF
CDR3 DNA: TGTGCCACCAGTGATTCCACAGGACCGAACACTGAAGCTTTCTTT

D gene: TRBD2
CDR3 length: 15
J gene: TRBJ2-3
clone size: -
V gene: TRBV6-4
CDR3 protein: CASREGLGGTDTQYF
CDR3 DNA: TGTGCCAGCAGGGAGGGACTAGGAGGCACAGATACGCAGTATTTT

D gene: -
CDR3 length: 14
J gene: TRBJ2-5
clone size: -
V gene: TRBV5-1
CDR3 protein: CASSLSAGDKTQYF
CDR3 DNA: TGCGCCAGCAGCTTGTCGGCAGGGGACAAGACCCAGTACTTC

D gene: TRBD1
CDR3 length: 15
J gene: TRBJ1-1
clone size: -
V gene: TRBV5-6
CDR3 protein: CASSFLTGEGTEAFF
CDR3 DNA: TGTGCCAGCAGCTTTTTGACAGGGGAGGGCACTGAAGCTTTCTTT

D gene: -
CDR3 length: 14
J gene: TRBJ1-3
clone size: -
V gene: TRBV6-5
CDR3 protein: CASSWTVSGNTIYF
CDR3 DNA: TGTGCCAGCAGTTGGACGGTCTCTGGAAACACCATATATTTT

D gene: TRBD2
CDR3 length: 19
J gene: TRBJ2-2
clone size: -
V gene: TRBV15
CDR3 protein: CATSRRQGGLADVTGELFF
CDR3 DNA: TGTGCCACCAGCAGGCGACAGGGCGGACTAGCGGACGTAACCGGGGAGCTGTTTTTT

D gene: -
CDR3 length: 15
J gene: TRBJ1-5
clone size: few
V gene: TRBV21-1
CDR3 protein: CASSKPLISNQPQHF
CDR3 DNA: TGTGCCAGCAGCAAACCCCTTATAAGCAATCAGCCCCAGCATTTT

D gene: TRBD2
CDR3 length: 15
J gene: TRBJ2-1
clone size: -
V gene: TRBV20-1
CDR3 protein: CSAGQPSGTYNEQFF
CDR3 DNA: TGCAGTGCCGGACAACCTAGCGGTACCTACAATGAGCAGTTCTTC

D gene: -
CDR3 length: 13
J gene: TRBJ1-4
clone size: few
V gene: TRBV20-1
CDR3 protein: CSAPGDANEKLFF
CDR3 DNA: TGCAGTGCCCCAGGGGACGCTAATGAAAAACTGTTTTTT

D gene: TRBD1
CDR3 length: 14
J gene: TRBJ2-2
clone size: once
V gene: TRBV11-3
CDR3 protein: CASSTRTGAGELFF
CDR3 DNA: TGTGCCAGCAGCACTCGGACAGGGGCCGGGGAGCTGTTTTTT

D gene: TRBD1
CDR3 length: 13
J gene: TRBJ1-2
clone size: -
V gene: TRBV5-1
CDR3 protein: CASSLGTGNGYTF
CDR3 DNA: TGCGCCAGCAGCTTGGGGACAGGGAATGGCTACACCTTC

D gene: -
CDR3 length: 14
J gene: TRBJ2-3
clone size: few
V gene: TRBV12-3/TRBV12-4
CDR3 protein: CASREQGSTDTQYF
CDR3 DNA: TGTGCCAGCAGGGAACAGGGTAGCACAGATACGCAGTATTTT

D gene: TRBD1
CDR3 length: 16
J gene: TRBJ1-4
clone size: -
V gene: TRBV20-1
CDR3 protein: CSARDPGTGGNEKLFF
CDR3 DNA: TGCAGTGCTAGGGACCCCGGGACAGGCGGAAATGAAAAACTGTTTTTT

D gene: TRBD1
CDR3 length: 13
J gene: TRBJ1-2
clone size: -
V gene: TRBV6-1
CDR3 protein: CASSLTGDYGYTF
CDR3 DNA: TGTGCCAGCAGCCTAACAGGGGACTATGGCTACACCTTC

D gene: -
CDR3 length: 15
J gene: TRBJ2-1
clone size: -
V gene: TRBV20-1
CDR3 protein: CSATKTRSSYNEQFF
CDR3 DNA: TGCAGTGCTACCAAGACTAGAAGCTCCTACAATGAGCAGTTCTTC

D gene: -
CDR3 length: 13
J gene: TRBJ1-1
clone size: -
V gene: TRBV6-1
CDR3 protein: CASRAQEVLEAFF
CDR3 DNA: TGTGCCAGCAGGGCGCAAGAAGTCCTTGAAGCTTTCTTT

D gene: -
CDR3 length: 16
J gene: TRBJ2-7
clone size: -
V gene: TRBV19
CDR3 protein: CATKKGWAASSYEQYF
CDR3 DNA: TGTGCCACCAAAAAGGGCTGGGCAGCAAGCTCCTACGAGCAGTACTTC

D gene: -
CDR3 length: 13
J gene: TRBJ2-2
clone size: -
V gene: TRBV19
CDR3 protein: CASSTTNTGELFF
CDR3 DNA: TGTGCCAGTAGTACCACGAACACCGGGGAGCTGTTTTTT

D gene: -
CDR3 length: 14
J gene: TRBJ1-2
clone size: -
V gene: TRBV7-8
CDR3 protein: CASSLPGTLIGYTF
CDR3 DNA: TGTGCCAGCAGCTTACCTGGGACGTTGATAGGCTACACCTTC

D gene: -
CDR3 length: 14
J gene: TRBJ1-2
clone size: few
V gene: TRBV5-4
CDR3 protein: CASSLPGAGYGYTF
CDR3 DNA: TGTGCCAGCAGCTTGCCGGGGGCGGGCTATGGCTACACCTTC

D gene: TRBD2
CDR3 length: 14
J gene: TRBJ2-1
clone size: once
V gene: TRBV5-6
CDR3 protein: CASRGTSGGSEQFF
CDR3 DNA: TGTGCCAGCAGGGGGACTAGCGGGGGCAGTGAGCAGTTCTTC

D gene: -
CDR3 length: 12
J gene: TRBJ2-2
clone size: -
V gene: TRBV30
CDR3 protein: CAWSRYTGELFF
CDR3 DNA: TGTGCCTGGAGTCGATACACCGGGGAGCTGTTTTTT

D gene: TRBD1
CDR3 length: 15
J gene: TRBJ1-2
clone size: -
V gene: TRBV19
CDR3 protein: CASSIAARGRYGYTF
CDR3 DNA: TGTGCCAGTAGTATAGCGGCCAGGGGGCGGTATGGCTACACCTTC

D gene: TRBD2
CDR3 length: 14
J gene: TRBJ2-3
clone size: few
V gene: TRBV20-1
CDR3 protein: CSASSLAGTDTQYF
CDR3 DNA: TGCAGTGCTAGCTCTCTAGCGGGAACAGATACGCAGTATTTT

D gene: TRBD2
CDR3 length: 18
J gene: TRBJ2-5
clone size: -
V gene: TRBV7-9
CDR3 protein: CASSRDDSGRAYQETQYF
CDR3 DNA: TGTGCCAGCAGCCGAGACGATAGCGGGAGGGCCTACCAAGAGACCCAGTACTTC